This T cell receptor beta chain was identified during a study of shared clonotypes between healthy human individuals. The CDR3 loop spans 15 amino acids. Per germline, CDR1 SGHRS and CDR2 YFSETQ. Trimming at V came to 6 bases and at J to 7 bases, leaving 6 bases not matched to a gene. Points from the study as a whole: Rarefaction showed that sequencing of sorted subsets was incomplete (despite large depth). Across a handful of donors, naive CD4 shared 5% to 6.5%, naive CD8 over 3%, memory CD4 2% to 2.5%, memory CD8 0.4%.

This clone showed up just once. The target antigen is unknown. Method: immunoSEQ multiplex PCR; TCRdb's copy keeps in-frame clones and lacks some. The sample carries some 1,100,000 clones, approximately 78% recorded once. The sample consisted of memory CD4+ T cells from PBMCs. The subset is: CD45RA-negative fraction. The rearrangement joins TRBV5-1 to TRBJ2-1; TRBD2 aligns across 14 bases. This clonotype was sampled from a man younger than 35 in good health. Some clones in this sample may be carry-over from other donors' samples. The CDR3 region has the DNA TGCGCCAGCAACCGACTAGCGGGAGGGGATAATGAGCAGTTCTTC. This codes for CASNRLAGGDNEQFF.